This is a list of T cell receptor beta chains from one sample in a study of T-cell memory formation after mild COVID-19. Each CDR3 protein is one row after TCRdb ran MiXCR on the 5' RACE reads. The sample gives about 180,000 distinct CDR3 sequences, under 20% of which show up once; approximately 2% is in the top ten. Material: PBMCs or a T cell subset sorted from them (not recorded which). The receptor source for this set is an adult woman who had mild COVID-19 (a few samples of this study predate the infection). Cell type and time point are not known. The CDR3 runs from the conserved cysteine through the conserved F or W. D genes are given only for firm matches. The size of a clone is reported for some rows only, either as once, few or many, or as a class for expanded clones.

clone size: -
J gene: TRBJ2-3
V gene: TRBV5-4
D gene: -
CDR3 DNA: TGTGCCAGCAGACCGGCGGGGCCGGGAGATACGCAGTATTTT
CDR3 protein: CASRPAGPGDTQYF

clone size: many
J gene: TRBJ1-5
V gene: TRBV6-6
D gene: -
CDR3 DNA: TGTGCCAGCAGTTCACAATACCGGGACTCCGATCAGCCCCAGCATTTT
CDR3 protein: CASSSQYRDSDQPQHF

clone size: few
J gene: TRBJ1-1
V gene: TRBV20-1
D gene: -
CDR3 DNA: TGCAGTGCTAGAGATGGGCAGACTGAAGCTTTCTTT
CDR3 protein: CSARDGQTEAFF

clone size: few
J gene: TRBJ2-2
V gene: TRBV12-3/TRBV12-4
D gene: TRBD1
CDR3 DNA: TGTGCCAGCAGAATCGACAGGGCCAACACCGGGGAGCTGTTTTTT
CDR3 protein: CASRIDRANTGELFF

clone size: -
J gene: TRBJ2-2
V gene: TRBV12-3/TRBV12-4
D gene: TRBD2
CDR3 DNA: TGTGCCAGCAGAACGACTAGCGGGGGGACCGGGGAGCTGTTTTTT
CDR3 protein: CASRTTSGGTGELFF

clone size: -
J gene: TRBJ1-1
V gene: TRBV10-3
D gene: -
CDR3 DNA: TGTGCCAGTGAACCGGGGGAAGGAGCTTTCTTT
CDR3 protein: CASEPGEGAFF

clone size: -
J gene: TRBJ2-7
V gene: TRBV5-1
D gene: -
CDR3 DNA: TGCGCCAGCAGAGGCTCAGGCCACTACGAGCAGTACTTC
CDR3 protein: CASRGSGHYEQYF

clone size: -
J gene: TRBJ2-3
V gene: TRBV18
D gene: -
CDR3 DNA: TGTGCCAGCTCACCAGCCTTCTCATCGGATACGCAGTATTTT
CDR3 protein: CASSPAFSSDTQYF

clone size: many
J gene: TRBJ2-1
V gene: TRBV19
D gene: TRBD2
CDR3 DNA: TGTGCCAGTAGTACCTACGGGAGGAATGAGCAGTTCTTC
CDR3 protein: CASSTYGRNEQFF

clone size: few
J gene: TRBJ2-1
V gene: TRBV12-3/TRBV12-4
D gene: TRBD2
CDR3 DNA: TGTGCCAGCAGTCTGGGACTAGCTATGGTTGAGCAGTTCTTC
CDR3 protein: CASSLGLAMVEQFF

clone size: few
J gene: TRBJ2-2
V gene: TRBV7-8
D gene: -
CDR3 DNA: TGTGCCAGCAGCTTAGGGGGGCGGACCGGGGAGCTGTTTTTT
CDR3 protein: CASSLGGRTGELFF

clone size: few
J gene: TRBJ1-5
V gene: TRBV3-1
D gene: -
CDR3 DNA: TGTGCCAGCAGCCAAGCCTATTCTAGCAATCAGCCCCAGCATTTT
CDR3 protein: CASSQAYSSNQPQHF

clone size: few
J gene: TRBJ1-2
V gene: TRBV5-1
D gene: TRBD1
CDR3 DNA: TGCGCCAGCAGCTTGGAAGGACAGGGGGCGCGCGGCTACACCTTC
CDR3 protein: CASSLEGQGARGYTF

clone size: -
J gene: TRBJ1-3
V gene: TRBV7-6
D gene: -
CDR3 DNA: TGTGCCAGCAGCTTAGCGACGTTACTGGCTGGAAACACCATATATTTT
CDR3 protein: CASSLATLLAGNTIYF

clone size: few
J gene: TRBJ2-1
V gene: TRBV14
D gene: TRBD2
CDR3 DNA: TGTGCCAGCAGCCGGCTAGCGGGGCTTTCGGATGAGCAGTTCTTC
CDR3 protein: CASSRLAGLSDEQFF

clone size: -
J gene: TRBJ2-7
V gene: TRBV4-1
D gene: -
CDR3 DNA: TGCGCCAGCAGCCACCGACGGGCCTCTACCCTAGGGGAGCAGTACTTC
CDR3 protein: CASSHRRASTLGEQYF

clone size: many
J gene: TRBJ2-2
V gene: TRBV5-1
D gene: -
CDR3 DNA: TGCGCCAGCAGCTTCTCCGGGACTAACACCGGGGAGCTGTTTTTT
CDR3 protein: CASSFSGTNTGELFF

clone size: many
J gene: TRBJ2-3
V gene: TRBV11-2
D gene: -
CDR3 DNA: TGTGCCAGCAGCCTCGGGGGTCGGGATACGCAGTATTTT
CDR3 protein: CASSLGGRDTQYF

clone size: few
J gene: TRBJ2-5
V gene: TRBV5-1
D gene: TRBD1
CDR3 DNA: TGCGCCAGCAGCCCAGGGGGCCTAGAGACCCAGTACTTC
CDR3 protein: CASSPGGLETQYF

clone size: few
J gene: TRBJ2-3
V gene: TRBV7-2
D gene: -
CDR3 DNA: TGTGCCAGCAGCCAATACTGGGATACGCAGTATTTT
CDR3 protein: CASSQYWDTQYF

clone size: few
J gene: TRBJ1-1
V gene: TRBV6-2/TRBV6-3
D gene: TRBD1
CDR3 DNA: TGTGCCAGCAGCCTATTGGGACAGATGAACACTGAAGCTTTCTTT
CDR3 protein: CASSLLGQMNTEAFF

clone size: few
J gene: TRBJ2-7
V gene: TRBV18
D gene: -
CDR3 DNA: TGTGCCAGCTCACCACTCCCGACAGTACCACAAATCTACGAGCAGTACTTC
CDR3 protein: CASSPLPTVPQIYEQYF

clone size: -
J gene: TRBJ2-6
V gene: TRBV24-1
D gene: -
CDR3 DNA: TGTGCCACCAGTACCGACCCCCCGGGTTCGCCTGGGGCCAACGTCCTGACTTTC
CDR3 protein: CATSTDPPGSPGANVLTF

clone size: -
J gene: TRBJ2-1
V gene: TRBV7-8
D gene: -
CDR3 DNA: TGTGCCAGCACCCCGGACCGACGGGTGGATGAGCAGTTCTTC
CDR3 protein: CASTPDRRVDEQFF

clone size: -
J gene: TRBJ1-5
V gene: TRBV20-1
D gene: -
CDR3 DNA: TGCAGTGCTAGAGATCGGGACCGTAGCAATCAGCCCCAGCATTTT
CDR3 protein: CSARDRDRSNQPQHF

clone size: many
J gene: TRBJ2-7
V gene: TRBV7-2
D gene: TRBD2
CDR3 DNA: TGTGCCAGCAGCGGGACTAGCGGGAGGGGACCTTACGAGCAGTACTTC
CDR3 protein: CASSGTSGRGPYEQYF

clone size: -
J gene: TRBJ2-7
V gene: TRBV12-3/TRBV12-4
D gene: -
CDR3 DNA: TGTGCCAGCAGTAAGGCCGACACTTACGAGCAGTACTTC
CDR3 protein: CASSKADTYEQYF

clone size: -
J gene: TRBJ2-3
V gene: TRBV7-9
D gene: -
CDR3 DNA: TGTGCCAGCAGCTCCCATACTAATACGCAGTATTTT
CDR3 protein: CASSSHTNTQYF

clone size: -
J gene: TRBJ2-1
V gene: TRBV15
D gene: TRBD2
CDR3 DNA: TGTGCCACCAGCAGAGCACTAGCGGACTACAATGAGCAGTTCTTC
CDR3 protein: CATSRALADYNEQFF

clone size: -
J gene: TRBJ1-2
V gene: TRBV4-3
D gene: -
CDR3 DNA: TGCGCCAGCAGCCAAGATGTCACTCTACAAGCTAACTATGGCTACACCTTC
CDR3 protein: CASSQDVTLQANYGYTF

clone size: many
J gene: TRBJ1-2
V gene: TRBV20-1
D gene: -
CDR3 DNA: TGCAGTGCTCTCGGACCTCCGCCCGTTTATGGCTACACCTTC
CDR3 protein: CSALGPPPVYGYTF

clone size: -
J gene: TRBJ1-6
V gene: TRBV2
D gene: -
CDR3 DNA: TGTGCCAGCAGTGAAAACAGCCTATTTTCACCCCTCCACTTT
CDR3 protein: CASSENSLFSPLHF

clone size: few
J gene: TRBJ2-7
V gene: TRBV18
D gene: TRBD2
CDR3 DNA: TGTGCCAGCTCACCGCTAAGCGGGGCCGGATCCTACGAGCAGTACTTC
CDR3 protein: CASSPLSGAGSYEQYF

clone size: few
J gene: TRBJ2-5
V gene: TRBV12-3/TRBV12-4
D gene: TRBD2
CDR3 DNA: TGTGCCAGCAGCCTAGTCGGGACTAGCGGGGGTGAGACCCAGTACTTC
CDR3 protein: CASSLVGTSGGETQYF

clone size: -
J gene: TRBJ2-3
V gene: TRBV2
D gene: -
CDR3 DNA: TGTGCCAGCACCGGTACGGGGGCTAGCACAGATACGCAGTATTTT
CDR3 protein: CASTGTGASTDTQYF

clone size: -
J gene: TRBJ2-3
V gene: TRBV2
D gene: TRBD2
CDR3 DNA: TGTGCCAGCAGTGAAGCGCAAACTAGCGGGAGCACAGATACGCAGTATTTT
CDR3 protein: CASSEAQTSGSTDTQYF

clone size: -
J gene: TRBJ2-7
V gene: TRBV7-3
D gene: TRBD2
CDR3 DNA: TGTGCCAGCAGTCCCGGCGGGAGGAGAGACGCGCAGTACTTC
CDR3 protein: CASSPGGRRDAQYF

clone size: few
J gene: TRBJ1-3
V gene: TRBV5-5
D gene: -
CDR3 DNA: TGTGCCAGCAGCTTGGGTGGAAACACCATATATTTT
CDR3 protein: CASSLGGNTIYF

clone size: -
J gene: TRBJ1-2
V gene: TRBV20-1
D gene: TRBD1
CDR3 DNA: TGCAGTGCAGGGGGCGCGAAGAACTATGGCTACACCTTC
CDR3 protein: CSAGGAKNYGYTF

clone size: many
J gene: TRBJ2-2
V gene: TRBV6-1
D gene: -
CDR3 DNA: TGTGCCAGCAGTGAAGTTGCGGAGGTATCTGCCGGGGAGCTGTTTTTT
CDR3 protein: CASSEVAEVSAGELFF

clone size: few
J gene: TRBJ1-2
V gene: TRBV30
D gene: -
CDR3 DNA: TGTGCCTGGAGTGACAGGGTGCCCAGTGGCTACACCTTC
CDR3 protein: CAWSDRVPSGYTF

clone size: -
J gene: TRBJ2-7
V gene: TRBV5-6
D gene: -
CDR3 DNA: TGTGCCAGCAGCGTACCACAGGGATACGAGCAGTACTTC
CDR3 protein: CASSVPQGYEQYF

clone size: -
J gene: TRBJ2-4
V gene: TRBV18
D gene: -
CDR3 DNA: TGTGCCAGCTCACTGACAAGCGCCAAAAACATTCAGTACTTC
CDR3 protein: CASSLTSAKNIQYF

clone size: few
J gene: TRBJ2-1
V gene: TRBV7-9
D gene: -
CDR3 DNA: TGTGCCAGCAGCCGCCCTGGCAATGAGCAGTTCTTC
CDR3 protein: CASSRPGNEQFF

clone size: -
J gene: TRBJ1-5
V gene: TRBV20-1
D gene: -
CDR3 DNA: TGCAGTACTAGACCCAGTTCAGGCAATCAGCCCCAGCATTTT
CDR3 protein: CSTRPSSGNQPQHF